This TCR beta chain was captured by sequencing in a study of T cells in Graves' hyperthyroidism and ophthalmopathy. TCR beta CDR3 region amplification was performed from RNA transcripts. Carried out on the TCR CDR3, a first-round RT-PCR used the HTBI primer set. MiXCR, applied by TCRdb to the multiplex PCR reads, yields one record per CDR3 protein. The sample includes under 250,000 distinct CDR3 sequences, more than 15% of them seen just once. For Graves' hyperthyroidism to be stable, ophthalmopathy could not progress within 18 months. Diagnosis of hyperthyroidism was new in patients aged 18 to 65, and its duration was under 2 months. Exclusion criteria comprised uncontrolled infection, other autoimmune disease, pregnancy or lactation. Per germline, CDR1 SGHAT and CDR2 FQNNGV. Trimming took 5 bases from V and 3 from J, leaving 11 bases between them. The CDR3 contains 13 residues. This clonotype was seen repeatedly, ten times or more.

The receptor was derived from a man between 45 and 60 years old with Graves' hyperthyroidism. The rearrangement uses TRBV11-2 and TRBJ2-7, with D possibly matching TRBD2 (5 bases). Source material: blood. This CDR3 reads CASSIFGGYEQYF. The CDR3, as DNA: TGTGCCAGCAGCATCTTTGGAGGCTACGAGCAGTACTTC.